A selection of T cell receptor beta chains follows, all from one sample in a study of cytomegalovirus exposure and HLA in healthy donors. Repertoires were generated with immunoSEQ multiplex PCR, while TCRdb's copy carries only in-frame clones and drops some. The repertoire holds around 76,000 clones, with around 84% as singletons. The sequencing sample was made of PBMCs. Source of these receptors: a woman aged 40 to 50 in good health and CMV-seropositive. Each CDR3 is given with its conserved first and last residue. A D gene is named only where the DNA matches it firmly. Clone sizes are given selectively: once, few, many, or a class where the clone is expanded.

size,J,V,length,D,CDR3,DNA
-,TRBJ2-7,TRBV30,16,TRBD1,CAWTNNDRGTSYEQYF,TGTGCCTGGACCAATAACGACAGGGGTACCTCCTACGAGCAGTACTTC
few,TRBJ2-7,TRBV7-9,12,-,CASSPEAYEQYF,TGTGCCAGCAGCCCCGAGGCCTACGAGCAGTACTTC
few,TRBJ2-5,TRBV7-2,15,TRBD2,CASSLARTSQETQYF,TGTGCCAGCAGCTTAGCGAGGACTAGCCAGGAGACCCAGTACTTC
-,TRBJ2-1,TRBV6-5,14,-,CASSYQGGTAEQFF,TGTGCCAGCAGTTACCAGGGGGGCACCGCTGAGCAGTTCTTC
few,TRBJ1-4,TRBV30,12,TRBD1,CAWGQGGEKLFF,TGTGCCTGGGGACAGGGTGGTGAAAAACTGTTTTTT
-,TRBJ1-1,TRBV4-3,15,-,CASSQGAAGDTEAFF,TGCGCCAGCAGCCAAGGAGCGGCTGGGGACACTGAAGCTTTCTTT
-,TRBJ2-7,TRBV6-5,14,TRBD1,CASSRTGRMYEQYF,TGTGCCAGCAGTCGGACAGGGAGAATGTACGAGCAGTACTTC
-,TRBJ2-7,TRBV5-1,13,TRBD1,CASIEQGAHEQYF,TGCGCCAGCATAGAGCAGGGGGCGCACGAGCAGTACTTC
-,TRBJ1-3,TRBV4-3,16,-,CASSPEDSSSGNTIYF,TGCGCCAGCAGCCCCGAAGACAGTAGTTCTGGAAACACCATATATTTT
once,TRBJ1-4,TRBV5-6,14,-,CASSLSGFGEKLFF,TGTGCCAGCAGCCTCTCAGGGTTTGGTGAAAAACTGTTTTTT
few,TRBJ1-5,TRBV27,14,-,CASRTSAGHQPQHF,TGTGCCAGCAGAACCTCGGCGGGGCATCAGCCCCAGCATTTT
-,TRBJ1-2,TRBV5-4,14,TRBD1,CASSLESGGLGYTF,TGTGCCAGCAGCTTGGAATCAGGGGGTCTTGGCTACACCTTC
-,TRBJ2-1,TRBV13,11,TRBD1,CASSQTGRQFF,TGTGCCAGCAGCCAGACAGGGCGGCAGTTCTTC
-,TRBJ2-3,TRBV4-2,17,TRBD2,CASSPLAGGSSTDTQYF,TGTGCCAGCAGCCCCTTAGCGGGGGGCTCCAGCACAGATACGCAGTATTTT
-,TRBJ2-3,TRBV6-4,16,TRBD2,CASSDSAGGSTDTRYF,TGTGCCAGCAGTGACTCTGCGGGGGGCTCCACAGATACGCGGTATTTT
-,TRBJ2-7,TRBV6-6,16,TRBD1,CASTNAGGQGAAEQYF,TGTGCCAGCACTAACGCGGGGGGACAGGGGGCTGCCGAGCAGTACTTC
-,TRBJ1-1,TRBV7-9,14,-,CASSLKGVSTEAFF,TGTGCCAGCAGCTTAAAAGGAGTGTCAACTGAAGCTTTCTTT
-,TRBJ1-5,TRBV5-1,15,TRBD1,CASSLGDRGNQPQHF,TGCGCCAGCAGCTTGGGCGACAGGGGGAATCAGCCCCAGCATTTT
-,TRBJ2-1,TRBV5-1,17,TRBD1,CASSSVATGYGFSEQFF,TGCGCCAGCAGCTCCGTAGCGACAGGGTATGGTTTCAGTGAGCAGTTCTTC
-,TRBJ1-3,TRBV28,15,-,CASSSPRVSGNTIYF,TGTGCCAGCAGTTCCCCCCGGGTCTCTGGAAACACCATATATTTT
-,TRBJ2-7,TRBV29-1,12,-,CSVVLTGYEQYF,TGCAGCGTTGTGCTTACAGGGTACGAGCAGTACTTC
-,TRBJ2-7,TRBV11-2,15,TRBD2,CASSLASGDSYEQYF,TGTGCCAGCAGCTTAGCTAGCGGGGACTCCTACGAGCAGTACTTC
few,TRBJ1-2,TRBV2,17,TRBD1,CASSPPGQGFVNYGYTF,TGTGCCAGCAGTCCCCCGGGACAGGGGTTTGTTAACTATGGCTACACCTTC
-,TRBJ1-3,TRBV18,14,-,CASSRQDSGNTIYF,TGTGCCAGCTCACGACAGGACTCTGGAAACACCATATATTTT
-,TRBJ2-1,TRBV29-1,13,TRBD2,CSATSGTYNEQFF,TGCAGCGCGACTAGCGGGACTTACAATGAGCAGTTCTTC
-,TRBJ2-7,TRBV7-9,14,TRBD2,CASSPAGGAYEQYF,TGTGCCAGCAGCCCCGCGGGGGGGGCCTACGAGCAGTACTTC
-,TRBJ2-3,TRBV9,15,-,CASSVAGRAVDTQYF,TGTGCCAGCAGCGTAGCGGGAAGAGCGGTAGATACGCAGTATTTT
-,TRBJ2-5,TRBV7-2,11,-,CASSYRETQYF,TGTGCCAGCAGCTATCGAGAGACCCAGTACTTC
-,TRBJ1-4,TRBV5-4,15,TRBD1,CASSRDSSYNEKLFF,TGTGCCAGCAGCCGGGACAGCTCGTATAATGAAAAACTGTTTTTT
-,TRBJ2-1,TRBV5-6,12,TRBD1,CASSPWTGVGFF,TGTGCCAGCAGCCCCTGGACAGGTGTAGGATTCTTC
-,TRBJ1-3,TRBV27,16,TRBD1,CASSRTPGQGSHTIYF,TGTGCCAGCAGCCGCACACCGGGACAGGGATCGCACACCATATATTTT
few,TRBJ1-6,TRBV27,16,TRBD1,CASSYSRDRAGSPLHF,TGTGCCAGCAGTTACTCCCGCGACAGGGCCGGATCACCCCTCCACTTT
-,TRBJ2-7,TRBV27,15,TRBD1,CASSRGTGLGYEQYF,TGTGCCAGCAGCCGAGGGACAGGCTTAGGTTACGAGCAGTACTTC
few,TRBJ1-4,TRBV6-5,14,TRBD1,CASSRQGASEKLFF,TGTGCCAGCAGTCGACAGGGGGCGAGTGAAAAACTGTTTTTT
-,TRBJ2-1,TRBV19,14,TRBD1,CASSHGTGGYEQFF,TGTGCCAGTAGCCACGGGACAGGGGGGTATGAGCAGTTCTTC
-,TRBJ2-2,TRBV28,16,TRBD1,CASSLSPGQGSGELFF,TGTGCCAGCAGTTTATCCCCAGGACAGGGGTCCGGGGAGCTGTTTTTT
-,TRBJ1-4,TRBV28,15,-,CASSSLQGTNEKLFF,TGTGCCAGCAGTTCTCTACAGGGTACTAATGAAAAACTGTTTTTT
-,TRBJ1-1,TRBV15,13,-,CATSLDGVVVAFF,TGTGCCACCAGCCTGGACGGGGTGGTTGTAGCTTTCTTT
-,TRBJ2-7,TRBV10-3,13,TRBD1,CAINPDRGDEQYF,TGTGCCATCAATCCCGACAGGGGAGACGAGCAGTACTTC
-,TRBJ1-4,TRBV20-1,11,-,CSAEVDEKLFF,TGCAGTGCGGAGGTAGATGAAAAACTGTTTTTT
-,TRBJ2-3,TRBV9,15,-,CASSALTGHTDTQYF,TGTGCCAGCAGCGCCTTGACAGGACACACAGATACGCAGTATTTT
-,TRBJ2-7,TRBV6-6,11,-,CASTLENEQYF,TGTGCCAGCACCCTAGAGAACGAGCAGTACTTC
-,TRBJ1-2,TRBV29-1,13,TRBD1,CSVVGQGASGYTF,TGCAGCGTTGTTGGACAGGGGGCTTCTGGCTACACCTTC
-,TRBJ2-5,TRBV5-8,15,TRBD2,CASNPGLAGQETQYF,TGTGCCAGTAATCCGGGACTAGCGGGACAAGAGACCCAGTACTTC
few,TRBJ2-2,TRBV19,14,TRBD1,CASHRTGHTGELFF,TGTGCCAGCCACAGGACAGGACACACCGGGGAGCTGTTTTTT
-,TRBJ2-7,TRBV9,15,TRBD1,CASSVSTGGTYEQYF,TGTGCCAGCAGCGTATCGACAGGGGGTACCTACGAGCAGTACTTC
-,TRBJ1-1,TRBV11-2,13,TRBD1,CASSPPGGGEAFF,TGTGCCAGCAGCCCTCCAGGGGGCGGTGAAGCTTTCTTT
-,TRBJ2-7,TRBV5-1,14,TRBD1,CASSPQGAKYEQYF,TGCGCCAGCTCACCACAGGGGGCAAAATACGAGCAGTACTTC
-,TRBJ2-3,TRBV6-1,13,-,CASRTAGADTQYF,TGTGCCAGCAGGACGGCCGGGGCAGATACGCAGTATTTT
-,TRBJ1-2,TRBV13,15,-,CASSGTGRRSYGYTF,TGTGCCAGCAGCGGAACAGGGAGAAGGTCCTACGGCTACACCTTC
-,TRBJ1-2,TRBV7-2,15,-,CASSLVTRSGYGYTF,TGTGCCAGCAGCTTGGTTACCAGGTCGGGGTATGGCTACACCTTC
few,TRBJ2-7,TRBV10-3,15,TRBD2,CAISPGREYAGEQYF,TGTGCCATCAGTCCGGGGAGGGAGTACGCGGGCGAGCAGTACTTC
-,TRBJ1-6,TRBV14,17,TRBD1,CASSQDGDRDYNSPLHF,TGTGCCAGCAGCCAAGATGGGGACAGGGACTATAATTCACCCCTCCACTTT
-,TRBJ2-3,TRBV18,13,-,CASSPGGTDTQYF,TGTGCCAGCTCACCCGGAGGAACAGATACGCAGTATTTT
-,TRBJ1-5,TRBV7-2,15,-,CASSLVGGSNQPQHF,TGTGCCAGCAGCTTAGTCGGGGGTAGCAATCAGCCCCAGCATTTT
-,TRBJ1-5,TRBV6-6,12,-,CASRQREQPQHF,TGTGCCAGCAGACAAAGGGAGCAGCCCCAGCATTTT
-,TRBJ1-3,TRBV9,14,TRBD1,CASSPGQASSTIYF,TGTGCCAGCAGCCCAGGACAGGCTTCCTCCACCATATATTTT